This TCR beta chain is from a study of blood T cell repertoires in COVID-19. The assay was immunoSEQ multiplex PCR, and TCRdb's table has in-frame clones only and misses some. This sample has about 440,000 clones; approximately 88% occur once, and the top ten carry around an eighth. The TCR comes from a woman aged 45-60 years with COVID-19, enrolled during active disease. Sequences were obtained from peripheral blood.

The CDR3, as DNA: TGCGCCAGCAGCTTGACAGGGACGTCCTACGAGCAGTACTTC. As protein: CASSLTGTSYEQYF. This chain uses TRBV5-1 with TRBJ2-7; the D gene is possibly TRBD1 (6 bases). V lost 1 base to trimming and J lost 1 base, with 9 bases between them. CDR1 is SGHRS, CDR2 YFSETQ, per germline. The CDR3 is 14 amino acids.